The entry below gives a single T cell receptor (beta chain) sequence along with its context. Germline CDR1 and CDR2: LNHNV and YYDKDF (reference sequence). With V trimmed by 5 bases and J by 4 bases, 10 bases remained unmatched. The CDR3 consists of 16 residues. Each CDR3 protein gets one entry after TCRdb re-called the 5' RACE reads with MiXCR. The data contain about 560,000 distinct CDR3 sequences, about a sixth of them seen just once; the ten biggest clones take up around 12%. This entry is derived from a study of T-cell memory formation after mild COVID-19. The rearrangement links TRBV15 to TRBJ2-7; 11 positions match TRBD1. The sample comprised PBMCs or a T cell subset sorted from them (not recorded which). The clonotype comes from an adult woman who had mild COVID-19 (a few samples of this study predate the infection). Cell type and time point are not known. The CDR3 coding sequence is TGTGCCACCAGCGACATACCGGGACAGGGGGTTTACGAGCAGTACTTC. Residues: CATSDIPGQGVYEQYF.